This TCR beta chain was identified during a study of cytomegalovirus exposure and HLA in healthy donors. Using immunoSEQ multiplex PCR, the repertoire was profiled, and TCRdb retains in-frame clones only, with some absent. The sample lists a few hundred thousand clones, roughly 87% seen once, with around 13% in the top ten. CDR3 length: 15 residues. V was clipped by 3 bases and J by 2 bases, with 13 bases between them. Germline lookup yields CDR1 SNHLY and CDR2 FYNNEI. Sequencing was done on a sample of PBMCs. The chain is built from TRBV2 and TRBJ1-2; tentative D call: TRBD1 (5 bases). The source is a young man in good health and CMV-seropositive. CDR3 sequence (DNA): TGTGCCAGCAGTGAGGGGGACCCACTAAACTATGGCTACACCTTC. Its protein is CASSEGDPLNYGYTF.